This TCR beta chain was sequenced during a study of blood T cells in healthy people across ages (dated by TCRdb to about 2015). A note on the overall study: In model experiments, roughly one uniquely barcoded TCR beta cDNA molecule per two T cells was captured by template switching. The study measured age-related changes in TCR beta repertoire diversity using deep sequencing normalized with unique cDNA molecular identifiers. The donors were divided into four age groups: young (average roughly 15 years), middle-aged (around 41), aged (about 60) and long-lived (82). To avoid experimental bias, donors of different ages were spread randomly across the sequencing lanes. For two donors (one aged 18 to 29 and one aged 80 or older), the study analyzed two additional independent replicas of 1 million unique cDNA reads from the same blood draw.

The donors were roughly 39 Caucasian individuals from Russia, aged 6 to 90 years, who were systemically healthy. Approximately 11 milliliters of peripheral blood were drawn from each donor into EDTA-treated Vacutainer tubes. Ficoll-Paque density-gradient centrifugation was used to isolate PBMCs, with at least 7 million obtained per sample. Total RNA, at least 5 micrograms per sample, was extracted from PBMCs with Trizol reagent. The percentages of naive CD45RAhigh/CD27high T cells were determined by flow cytometry on a PBMC aliquot from every donor. Cut back by 6 bases and 6 bases, the V and J ends lie 10 bases apart. The germline V gene yields ENHRY for CDR1 and SYGVKD for CDR2. The CDR3 covers 12 residues, taking in both the cysteine and the phenylalanine. Here the CDR3 DNA is all that survives: 36 bases in frame from base 1. The library was prepared using 5' RACE. Sequencing used an Illumina HiSeq 2500. A second PCR of 7 to 11 cycles was run with a J-beta primer mix and a sample-barcoded 5' primer. Each TCR beta cDNA molecule received a unique molecular identifier from a template-switch 5' adaptor carrying 12 random nucleotides. Each sample yielded at least 3 million CDR3-containing paired-end reads. First-strand cDNA was synthesized from all RNA with the Mint cDNA synthesis kit, primed by a TRBC-specific oligonucleotide. After uracil-DNA glycosylase treatment, a first 18-cycle PCR used universal primers M1SS and BC2_uni_R on all cDNA. In the source study's methods: For normalization, 1 million high-quality reads were randomly selected from each sample, with every read carrying a distinct molecular identifier. Instead of being binned into consensus sequences, reads with shared molecular identifiers were discarded. MiTCR, with a Q25 quality threshold and the strictest error-elimination algorithm, was used for CDR3 identification, clonotype clustering and error correction. A nonparametric unseen species model with Euler transformation was used to estimate lower-bound total TCR beta diversity. TCRdb passed the public sequencing reads through fastp at Q25 and MiXCR, retaining productive beta sequences. Merged by CDR3 protein, the rows form single entries marked with the most common genes and DNA. TCRdb assigned the V and J calls; the authors' analysis was not used. Within this sample are around 650,000 distinct CDR3 sequences, with less than 40% of them counted one time only. In total, the top ten clones hold 15% to 19% of the sample.

This clonotype was counted at least ten times. Its antigen is currently not known. It has no much larger one-base neighbor in the sample; base qualities were not kept. What the research found in general, with its limitations: Because donor CMV infection status was unknown, age-related changes in expanded clonotypes were potentially confounded. As age increased, observed TCR beta diversity per million T cells dropped in a roughly linear way, and a significant reduction was already evident by age around 41. Because profiling used bulk unsorted PBMCs, naive and antigen-experienced compartments could not be compared conclusively. Compared with the aged group, more naive CD4+ T cells, fewer expanded clones and increased TCR diversity were shown by the long-lived group, suggesting age selection. A strong correlation was found between observed TCR beta diversity and the percentage of naive T cells measured by flow cytometry. Estimates of total diversity based on one million sequenced T cells were regarded as lower bounds and as underestimates.

What was sequenced was blood. Here the chain combines TRBV10-3 and TRBJ2-3; no D gene call is confident. This clonotype originated in a woman of 80 years or more in good health. Donor details come from another sample of the same person, matched by shared clones. The nucleotide sequence reads TGTGCCATCAGCCACCTAGAGGATACGCAGTATTTT. Its translation is CAISHLEDTQYF.